The TCR beta chain described here comes from a study of blood T cell repertoires in COVID-19. As for the study in general: The United States, Italy and Spain provided the acute and convalescent COVID-19 samples. PBMCs, B-cell-depleted T cells, or T cells were the source of the cDNA or gDNA that made up the material.

Germline CDR1 and CDR2: SGHDN and FVKESK. The V and J ends lost 0 bases and 2 bases respectively, with 10 bases between them. The CDR3 is 15 residues long. Study processing details: Reference gene primers were amplified, and this amplification served to estimate nucleated cell counts. Clones were read by immunoSEQ multiplex PCR, and TCRdb kept only the in-frame ones, dropping some. V, J and clone size derive from that table, while D and trimming were established from the DNA sequence. The sample has 300,000 or so clones, 89% seen once. The rearrangement uses TRBV14 and TRBJ1-1; unclear D gene. Sequencing used peripheral blood. The clonotype was recovered from a young man who had recovered from COVID-19. The CDR3 bases are TGTGCCAGCAGCCAAGAACGAGCGTTTAACACTGAAGCTTTCTTT. Translated: CASSQERAFNTEAFF.